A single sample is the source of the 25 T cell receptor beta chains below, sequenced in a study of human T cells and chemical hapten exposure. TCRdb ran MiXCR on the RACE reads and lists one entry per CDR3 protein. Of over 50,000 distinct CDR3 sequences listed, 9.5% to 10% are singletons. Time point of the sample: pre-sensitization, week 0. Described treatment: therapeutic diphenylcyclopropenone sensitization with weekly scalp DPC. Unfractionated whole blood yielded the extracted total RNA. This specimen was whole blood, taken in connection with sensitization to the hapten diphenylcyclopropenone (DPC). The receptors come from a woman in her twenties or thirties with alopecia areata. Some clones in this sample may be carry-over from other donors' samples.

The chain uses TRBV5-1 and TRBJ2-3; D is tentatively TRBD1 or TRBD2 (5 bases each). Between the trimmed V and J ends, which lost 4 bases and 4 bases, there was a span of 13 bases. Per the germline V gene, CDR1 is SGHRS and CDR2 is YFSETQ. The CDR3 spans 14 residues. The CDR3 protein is CASSAGASPDTQYF. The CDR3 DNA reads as TGCGCCAGCAGCGCCGGGGCTAGCCCAGATACGCAGTATTTT.

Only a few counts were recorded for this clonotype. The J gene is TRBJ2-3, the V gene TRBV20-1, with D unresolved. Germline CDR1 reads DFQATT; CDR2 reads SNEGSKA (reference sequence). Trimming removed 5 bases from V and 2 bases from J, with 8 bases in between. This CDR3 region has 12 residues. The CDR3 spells CSAPRATDTQYF. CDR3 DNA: TGCAGTGCTCCTAGGGCCACAGATACGCAGTATTTT.

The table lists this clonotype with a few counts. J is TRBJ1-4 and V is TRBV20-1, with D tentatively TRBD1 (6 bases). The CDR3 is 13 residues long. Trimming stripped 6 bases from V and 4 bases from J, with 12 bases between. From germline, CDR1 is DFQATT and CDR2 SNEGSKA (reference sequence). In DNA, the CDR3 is TGCAGTGCGGCGGGACACTGTAATGAAAAACTGTTTTTT. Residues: CSAAGHCNEKLFF.

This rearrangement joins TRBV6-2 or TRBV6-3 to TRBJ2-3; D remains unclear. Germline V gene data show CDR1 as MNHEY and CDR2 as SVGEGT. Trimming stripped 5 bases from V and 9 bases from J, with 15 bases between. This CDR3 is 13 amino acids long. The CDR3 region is CASSPPPVSTQYF. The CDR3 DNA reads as TGTGCCAGCAGTCCTCCCCCAGTTTCGACGCAGTATTTT.

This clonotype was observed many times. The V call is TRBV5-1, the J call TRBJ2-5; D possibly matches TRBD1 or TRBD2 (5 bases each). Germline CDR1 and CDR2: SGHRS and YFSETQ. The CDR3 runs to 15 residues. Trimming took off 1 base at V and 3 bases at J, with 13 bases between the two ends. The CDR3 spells CASSLNVGAEETQYF. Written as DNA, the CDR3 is TGCGCCAGCAGCTTGAATGTCGGGGCAGAAGAGACCCAGTACTTC.

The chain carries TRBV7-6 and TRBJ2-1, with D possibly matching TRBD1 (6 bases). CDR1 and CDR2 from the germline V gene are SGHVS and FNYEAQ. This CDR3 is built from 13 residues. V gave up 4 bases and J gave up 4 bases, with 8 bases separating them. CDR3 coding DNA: TGTGCCAGCAGCTGGCAGGGGTACAATGAGCAGTTCTTC. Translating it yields CASSWQGYNEQFF.

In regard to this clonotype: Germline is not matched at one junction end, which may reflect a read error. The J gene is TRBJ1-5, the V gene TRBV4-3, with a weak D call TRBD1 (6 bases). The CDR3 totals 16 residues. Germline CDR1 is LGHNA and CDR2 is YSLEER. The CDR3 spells CASSQDPTGRGQPQHF. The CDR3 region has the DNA TGTGCCAGCAGCCAAGACCCTACAGGGAGGGGTCAGCCCCAGCATTTT.

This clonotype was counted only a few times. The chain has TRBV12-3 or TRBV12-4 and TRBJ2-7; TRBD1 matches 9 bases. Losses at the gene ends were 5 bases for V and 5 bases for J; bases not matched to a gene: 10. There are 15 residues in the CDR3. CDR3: CASSPGTGSFHEQYF. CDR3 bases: TGTGCCAGCAGTCCCGGGACAGGGAGCTTCCACGAGCAGTACTTC.

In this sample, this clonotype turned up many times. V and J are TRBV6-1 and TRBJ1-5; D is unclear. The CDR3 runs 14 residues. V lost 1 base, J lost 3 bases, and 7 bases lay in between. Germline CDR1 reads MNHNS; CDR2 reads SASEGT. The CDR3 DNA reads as TGTGCCAGCAGTGAAGGGGTGTACAATCAGCCCCAGCATTTT. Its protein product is CASSEGVYNQPQHF.

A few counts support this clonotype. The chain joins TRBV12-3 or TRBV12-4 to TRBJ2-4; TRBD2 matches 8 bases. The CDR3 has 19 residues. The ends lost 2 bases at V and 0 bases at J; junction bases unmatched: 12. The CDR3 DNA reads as TGTGCCAGCAGTTTAAGGCGGGGGGTAAATACACAAGCCAAAAACATTCAGTACTTC. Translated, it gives CASSLRRGVNTQAKNIQYF.

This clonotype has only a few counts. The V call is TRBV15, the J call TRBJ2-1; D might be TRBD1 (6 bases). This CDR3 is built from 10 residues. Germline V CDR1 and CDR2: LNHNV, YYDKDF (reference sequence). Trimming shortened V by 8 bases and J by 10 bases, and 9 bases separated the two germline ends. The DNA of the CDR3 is TGTGCCACCGAGGGGGACGAGCAGTTCTTC. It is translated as CATEGDEQFF.

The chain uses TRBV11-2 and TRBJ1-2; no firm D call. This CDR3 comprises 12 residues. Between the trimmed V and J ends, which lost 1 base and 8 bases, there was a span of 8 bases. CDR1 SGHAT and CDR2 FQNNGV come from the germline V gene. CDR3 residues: CASSLGGIGYTF. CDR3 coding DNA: TGTGCCAGCAGCTTAGGTGGTATCGGCTACACCTTC. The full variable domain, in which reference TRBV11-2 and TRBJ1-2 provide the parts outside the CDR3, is EAGVAQSPRYKIIEKRQSVAFWCNPISGHATLYWYQQILGQGPKLLIQFQNNGVVDDSQLPKDRFSAERLKGVDSTLKIQPAKLEDSAVYLCASSLGGIGYTFGSGTRLTVV.

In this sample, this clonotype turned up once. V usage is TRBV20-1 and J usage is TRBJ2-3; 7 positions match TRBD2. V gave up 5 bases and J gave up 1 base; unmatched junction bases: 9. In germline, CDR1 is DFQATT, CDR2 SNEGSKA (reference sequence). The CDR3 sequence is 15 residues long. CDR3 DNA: TGCAGTGCTGGGTCGCCACGGGAGGGCACAGATACGCAGTATTTT. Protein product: CSAGSPREGTDTQYF.

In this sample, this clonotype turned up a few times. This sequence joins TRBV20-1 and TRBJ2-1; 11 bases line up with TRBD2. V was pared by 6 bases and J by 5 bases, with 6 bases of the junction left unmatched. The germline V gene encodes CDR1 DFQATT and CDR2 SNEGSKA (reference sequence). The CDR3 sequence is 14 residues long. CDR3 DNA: TGCAGTGCAGAAATAGCGGGGGGGGACAATGAGCAGTTCTTC. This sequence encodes CSAEIAGGDNEQFF.

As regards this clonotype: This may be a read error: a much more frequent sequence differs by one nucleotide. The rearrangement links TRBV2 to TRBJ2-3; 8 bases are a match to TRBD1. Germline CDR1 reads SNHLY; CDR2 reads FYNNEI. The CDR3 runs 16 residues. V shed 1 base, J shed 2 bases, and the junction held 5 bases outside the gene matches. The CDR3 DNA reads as TGTGCCAGCAGTGAAGGGGCAGGGGGCCTCACAGATACGCAGTATTTT. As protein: CASSEGAGGLTDTQYF.

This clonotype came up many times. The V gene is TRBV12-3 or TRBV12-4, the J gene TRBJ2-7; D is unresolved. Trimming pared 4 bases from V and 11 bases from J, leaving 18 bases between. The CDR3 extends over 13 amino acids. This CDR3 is CASSSRTGLSEYF. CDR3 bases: TGTGCCAGCAGTTCCCGAACTGGTTTATCGGAGTACTTC.

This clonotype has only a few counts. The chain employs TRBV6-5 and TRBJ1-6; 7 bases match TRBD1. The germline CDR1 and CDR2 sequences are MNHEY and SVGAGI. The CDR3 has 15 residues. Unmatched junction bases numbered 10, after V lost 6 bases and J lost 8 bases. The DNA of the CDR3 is TGTGCCAGCAGGCAAAACAGGGGCCCAGATTCACCCCTCCACTTT. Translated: CASRQNRGPDSPLHF.

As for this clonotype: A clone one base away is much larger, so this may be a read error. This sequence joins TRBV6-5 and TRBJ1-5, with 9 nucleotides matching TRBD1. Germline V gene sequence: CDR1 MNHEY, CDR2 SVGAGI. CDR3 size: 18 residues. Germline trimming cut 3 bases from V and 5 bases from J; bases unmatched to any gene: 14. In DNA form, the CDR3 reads TGTGCCAGCAGTTATAGTGGGACAGGGAGCCAGTTACATCAGCCCCAGCATTTT. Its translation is CASSYSGTGSQLHQPQHF.

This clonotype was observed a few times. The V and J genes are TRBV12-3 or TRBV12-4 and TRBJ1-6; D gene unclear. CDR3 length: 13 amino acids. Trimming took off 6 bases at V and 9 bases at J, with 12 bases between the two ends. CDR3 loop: CASSQAFRSPLHF. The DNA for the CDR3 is TGTGCCAGCAGCCAAGCGTTTCGTTCACCCCTCCACTTT.

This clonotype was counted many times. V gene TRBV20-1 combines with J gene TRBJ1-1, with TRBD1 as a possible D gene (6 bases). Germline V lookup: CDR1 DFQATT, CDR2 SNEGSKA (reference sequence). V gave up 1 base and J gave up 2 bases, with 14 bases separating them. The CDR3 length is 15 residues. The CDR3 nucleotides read TGCAGTGCTAGAGTGCGGGGGCGAGGAAACACTGAAGCTTTCTTT. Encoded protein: CSARVRGRGNTEAFF.

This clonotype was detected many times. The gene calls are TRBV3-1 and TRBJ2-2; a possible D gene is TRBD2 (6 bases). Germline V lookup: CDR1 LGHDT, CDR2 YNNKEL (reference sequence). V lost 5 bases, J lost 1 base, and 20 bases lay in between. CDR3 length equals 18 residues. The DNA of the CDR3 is TGTGCCAGCAGCTTACCCCTGTACGGGGGAAAGAACACCGGGGAGCTGTTTTTT. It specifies CASSLPLYGGKNTGELFF.

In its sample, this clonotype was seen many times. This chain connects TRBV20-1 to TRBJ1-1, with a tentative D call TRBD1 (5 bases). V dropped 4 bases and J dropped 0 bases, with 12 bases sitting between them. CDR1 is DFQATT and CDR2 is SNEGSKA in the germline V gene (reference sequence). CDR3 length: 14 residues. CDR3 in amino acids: CSAITDRLNTEAFF. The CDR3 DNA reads TGCAGTGCTATAACCGACAGATTGAACACTGAAGCTTTCTTT.

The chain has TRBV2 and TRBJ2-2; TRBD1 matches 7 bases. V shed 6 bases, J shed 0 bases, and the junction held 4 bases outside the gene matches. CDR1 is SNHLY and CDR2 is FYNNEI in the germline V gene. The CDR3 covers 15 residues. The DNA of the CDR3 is TGTGCCAGCAGCAGACAGGGTCCGAACACCGGGGAGCTGTTTTTT. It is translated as CASSRQGPNTGELFF.

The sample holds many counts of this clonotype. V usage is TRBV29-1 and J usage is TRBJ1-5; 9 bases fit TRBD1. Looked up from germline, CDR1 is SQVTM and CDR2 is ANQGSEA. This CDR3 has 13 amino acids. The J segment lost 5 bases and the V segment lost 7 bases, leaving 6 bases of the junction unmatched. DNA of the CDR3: TGCAGCGCTACAGGGGGCGCGGATCAGCCCCAGCATTTT. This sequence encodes CSATGGADQPQHF.

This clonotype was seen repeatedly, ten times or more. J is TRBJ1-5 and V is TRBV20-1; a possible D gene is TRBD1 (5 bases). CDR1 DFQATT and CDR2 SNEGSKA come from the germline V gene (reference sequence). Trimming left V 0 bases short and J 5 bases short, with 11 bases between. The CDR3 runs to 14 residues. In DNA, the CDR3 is TGCAGTGCTAGAGATTCGAACAGGTATCAGCCCCAGCATTTT. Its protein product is CSARDSNRYQPQHF.